This TCR beta chain was obtained from a study of tumor-infiltrating lymphocytes in primary liver carcinoma. At the level of the study: Subjects consisted of male and female patients aged 30 to 69 years. The number of productive TCRbeta reads per sample ranged from roughly 3.5 to 7.13 million and was similar across tissue types.

To note about this clonotype: The antigen is undetermined. One junction end disagrees with the germline gene, perhaps due to a read error.

Overall study results and limits: Pairs of tumor regions overlapped more than tumor-adjacent and tumor-blood pairs did.

DNA and RNA were both co-extracted from about 19-30 mg of bulk tissue that had not been sorted. Per the germline V gene, CDR1 is MNHEY and CDR2 is SVGAGI. The CDR3 sequence is 15 residues long. Making TCR beta cDNA involved approximately 520 ng total RNA and a constant-region primer. Generation of the TCR beta libraries relied on three nested multiplex PCR rounds using slightly modified ARM-PCR. PCR rounds one and two used TRBV1-TRBV30 forward primers with a C-beta reverse primer for 9 to 10 cycles each. TCRdb reanalysed the multiplex PCR reads using MiXCR and keeps one entry per CDR3 protein. The sample has tens of thousands of distinct CDR3 sequences, 69% seen once.

V is TRBV6-5 and J is TRBJ1-6, with 10 bases matching TRBD1. The source material was tumor-adjacent normal liver tissue. The TCR was taken from a man aged 35 to 55 with primary liver carcinoma and hepatitis B virus infection. In DNA form, the CDR3 reads TGTGCCAGCAGGGATGACAGGGGGCGGAATTCACCCCTCTACTTT. Translation gives CASRDDRGRNSPLYF.